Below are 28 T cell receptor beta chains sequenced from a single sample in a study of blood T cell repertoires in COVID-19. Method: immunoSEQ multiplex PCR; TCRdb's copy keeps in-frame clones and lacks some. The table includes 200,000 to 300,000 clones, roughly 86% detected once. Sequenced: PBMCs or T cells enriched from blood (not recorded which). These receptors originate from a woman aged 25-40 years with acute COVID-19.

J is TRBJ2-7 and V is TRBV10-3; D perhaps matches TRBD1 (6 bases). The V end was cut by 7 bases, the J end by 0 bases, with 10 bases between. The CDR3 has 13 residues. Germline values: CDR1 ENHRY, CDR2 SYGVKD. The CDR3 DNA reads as TGTGCCATCAAGACGGACAGCTCCTACGAGCAGTACTTC. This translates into CAIKTDSSYEQYF.

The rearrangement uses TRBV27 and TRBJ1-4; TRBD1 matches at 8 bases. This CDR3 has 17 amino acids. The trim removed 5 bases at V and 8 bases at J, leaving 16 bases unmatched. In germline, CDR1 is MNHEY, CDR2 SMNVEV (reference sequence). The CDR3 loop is CASSGGTGNVRKEKLFF. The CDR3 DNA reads TGTGCCAGCAGTGGGGGGACAGGAAATGTCAGGAAGGAAAAACTGTTTTTT.

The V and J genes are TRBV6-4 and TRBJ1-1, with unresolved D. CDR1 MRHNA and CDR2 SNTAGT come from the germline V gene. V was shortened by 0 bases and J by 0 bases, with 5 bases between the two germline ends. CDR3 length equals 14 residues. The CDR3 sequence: CASSDSPVNTEAFF. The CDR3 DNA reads TGTGCCAGCAGTGACTCGCCGGTGAACACTGAAGCTTTCTTT.

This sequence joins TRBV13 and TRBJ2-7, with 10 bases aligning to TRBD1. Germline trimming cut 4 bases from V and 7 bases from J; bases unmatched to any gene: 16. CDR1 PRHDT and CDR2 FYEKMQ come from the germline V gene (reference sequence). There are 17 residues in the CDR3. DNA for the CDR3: TGTGCCAGCAGCTCTAACCGAGAGAGACAGGGGGCTGGGGAGCAGTACTTC. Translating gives CASSSNRERQGAGEQYF.

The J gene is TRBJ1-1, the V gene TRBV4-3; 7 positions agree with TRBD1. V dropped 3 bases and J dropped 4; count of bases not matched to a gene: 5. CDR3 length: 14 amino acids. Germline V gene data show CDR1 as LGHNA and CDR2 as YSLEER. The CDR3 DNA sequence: TGCGCCAGCAGCCATCGAGACAGGGCCACTGAAGCTTTCTTT. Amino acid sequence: CASSHRDRATEAFF.

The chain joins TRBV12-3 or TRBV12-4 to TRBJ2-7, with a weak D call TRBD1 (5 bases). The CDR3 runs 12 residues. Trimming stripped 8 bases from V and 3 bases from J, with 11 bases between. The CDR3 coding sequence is TGTGCCAGCTCAGGGTCGGTCTACGAGCAGTACTTC. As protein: CASSGSVYEQYF.

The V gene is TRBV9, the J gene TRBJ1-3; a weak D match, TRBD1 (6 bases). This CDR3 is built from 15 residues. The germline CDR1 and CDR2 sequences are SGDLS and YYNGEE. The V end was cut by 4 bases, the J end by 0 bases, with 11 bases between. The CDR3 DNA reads TGTGCCAGCAGCCCCCAGGACAGCTCTGGAAACACCATATATTTT. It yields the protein CASSPQDSSGNTIYF.

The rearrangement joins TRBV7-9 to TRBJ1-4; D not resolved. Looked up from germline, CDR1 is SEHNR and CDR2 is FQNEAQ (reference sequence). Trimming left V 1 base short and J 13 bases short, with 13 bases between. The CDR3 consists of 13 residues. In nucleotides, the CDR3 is TGTGCCAGCAGCTTAGAAGTGGCCGCCCCACTGTTTTTT. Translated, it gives CASSLEVAAPLFF.

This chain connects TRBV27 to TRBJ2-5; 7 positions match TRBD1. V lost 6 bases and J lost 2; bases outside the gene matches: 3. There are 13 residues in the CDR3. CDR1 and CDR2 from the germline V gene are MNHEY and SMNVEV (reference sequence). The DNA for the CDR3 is TGTGCCAGCAGCATGGGACAGCAAGAGACCCAGTACTTC. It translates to CASSMGQQETQYF.

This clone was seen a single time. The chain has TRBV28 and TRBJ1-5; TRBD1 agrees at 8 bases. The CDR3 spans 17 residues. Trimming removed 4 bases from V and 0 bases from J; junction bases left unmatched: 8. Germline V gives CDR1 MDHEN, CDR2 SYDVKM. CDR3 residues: CASSSPSTGDSNQPQHF. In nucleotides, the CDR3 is TGTGCCAGCAGTTCACCATCGACAGGGGATAGCAATCAGCCCCAGCATTTT.

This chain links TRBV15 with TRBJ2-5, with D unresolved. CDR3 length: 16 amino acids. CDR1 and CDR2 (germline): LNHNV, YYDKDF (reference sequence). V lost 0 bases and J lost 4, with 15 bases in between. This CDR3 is CATSREEATERETQYF. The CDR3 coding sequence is TGTGCCACCAGCAGAGAAGAGGCGACGGAACGAGAGACCCAGTACTTC.

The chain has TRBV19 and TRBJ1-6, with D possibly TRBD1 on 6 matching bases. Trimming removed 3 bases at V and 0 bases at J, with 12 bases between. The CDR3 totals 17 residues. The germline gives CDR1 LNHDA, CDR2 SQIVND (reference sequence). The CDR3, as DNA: TGTGCCAGTAGTATTTCACAGGGAAGCTCCTATAATTCACCCCTCCACTTT. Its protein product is CASSISQGSSYNSPLHF.

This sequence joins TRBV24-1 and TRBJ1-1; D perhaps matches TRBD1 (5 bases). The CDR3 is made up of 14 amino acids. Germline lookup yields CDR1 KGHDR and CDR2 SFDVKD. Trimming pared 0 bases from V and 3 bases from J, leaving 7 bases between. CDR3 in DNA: TGTGCCACCAGTGATTTGCGGGGGGACACTGAAGCTTTCTTT. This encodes CATSDLRGDTEAFF.

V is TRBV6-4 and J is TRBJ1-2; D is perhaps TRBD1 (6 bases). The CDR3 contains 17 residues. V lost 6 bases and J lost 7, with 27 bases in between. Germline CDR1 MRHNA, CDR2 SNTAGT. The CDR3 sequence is CASSRSPGTMEIGGYTF. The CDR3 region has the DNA TGTGCCAGCAGCCGCTCCCCCGGGACAATGGAGATAGGTGGCTACACCTTC.

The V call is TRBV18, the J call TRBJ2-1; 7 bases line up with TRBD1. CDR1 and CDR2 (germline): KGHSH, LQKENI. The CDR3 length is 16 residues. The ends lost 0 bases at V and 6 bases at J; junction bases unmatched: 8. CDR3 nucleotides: TGTGCCAGCTCACCACCGGGAAGGGGGCGCGGCAATGAGCAGTTCTTC. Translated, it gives CASSPPGRGRGNEQFF.

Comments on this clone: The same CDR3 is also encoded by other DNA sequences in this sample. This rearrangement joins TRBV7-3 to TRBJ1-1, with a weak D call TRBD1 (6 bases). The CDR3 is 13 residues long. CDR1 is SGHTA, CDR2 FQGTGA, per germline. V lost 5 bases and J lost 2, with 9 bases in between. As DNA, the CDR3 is TGTGCCAGCAGCAGGGACACTAACACTGAAGCTTTCTTT. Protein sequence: CASSRDTNTEAFF.

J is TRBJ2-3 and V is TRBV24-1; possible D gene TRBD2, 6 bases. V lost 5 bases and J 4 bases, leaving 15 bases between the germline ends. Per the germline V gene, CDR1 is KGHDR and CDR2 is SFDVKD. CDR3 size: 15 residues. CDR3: CATSGGLAESDTQYF. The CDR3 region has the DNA TGTGCCACCAGTGGGGGACTGGCAGAATCAGATACGCAGTATTTT.

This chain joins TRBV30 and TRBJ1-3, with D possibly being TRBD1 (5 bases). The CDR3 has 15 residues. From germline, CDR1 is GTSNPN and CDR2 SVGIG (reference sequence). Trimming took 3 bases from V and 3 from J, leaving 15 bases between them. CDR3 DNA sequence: TGTGCCTGGAGCCCTAACTGGGGGGGTGGAAACACCATATATTTT. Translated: CAWSPNWGGGNTIYF. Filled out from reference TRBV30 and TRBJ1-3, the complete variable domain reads SQTIHQWPATLVQPVGSPLSLECTVEGTSNPNLYWYRQAAGRGLQLLFYSVGIGQISSEVPQNLSASRPQDRQFILSSKKLLLSDSGFYLCAWSPNWGGGNTIYFGEGSWLTVV.

In nucleotides, the CDR3 is TGTGCCAGCACAGGGCGAGGGGGCATGGACACTGAAGCTTTCTTT. As protein: CASTGRGGMDTEAFF. This sequence joins TRBV9 and TRBJ1-1, with 7 bases fitting TRBD1. CDR1 is SGDLS and CDR2 is YYNGEE in the germline V gene. Trimming cost V 6 bases and J 3 bases; bases outside gene matches: 11. This CDR3 is 15 amino acids long.

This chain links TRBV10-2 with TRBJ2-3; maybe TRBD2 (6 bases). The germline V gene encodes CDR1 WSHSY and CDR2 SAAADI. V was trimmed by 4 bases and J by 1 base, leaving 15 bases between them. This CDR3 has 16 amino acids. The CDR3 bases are TGCGCCAGCAGTGTAGGCAGGAGGGAGCGCACAGATACGCAGTATTTT. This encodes CASSVGRRERTDTQYF.

The CDR3 DNA reads as TGTGCCACCAGGCCCGAGGGAACCGGGGAGCTGTTTTTT. This encodes CATRPEGTGELFF. The rearrangement uses TRBV24-1 and TRBJ2-2; tentative D call: TRBD2 (5 bases). V was cut by 7 bases and J by 5 bases, with 10 bases left in between. CDR1 and CDR2 from the germline V gene are KGHDR and SFDVKD. The CDR3 is 13 amino acids.

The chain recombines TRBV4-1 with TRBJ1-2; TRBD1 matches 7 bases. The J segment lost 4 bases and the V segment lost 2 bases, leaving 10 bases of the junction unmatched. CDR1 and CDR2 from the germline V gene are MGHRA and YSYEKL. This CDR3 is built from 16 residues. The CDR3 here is CASSQYLDREVYGYTF. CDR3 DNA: TGCGCCAGCAGCCAATACCTTGACAGGGAGGTCTATGGCTACACCTTC.

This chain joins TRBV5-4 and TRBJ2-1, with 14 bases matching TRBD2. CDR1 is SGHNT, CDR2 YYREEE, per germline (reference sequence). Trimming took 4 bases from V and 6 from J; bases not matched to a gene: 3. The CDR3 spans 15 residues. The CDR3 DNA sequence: TGTGCCAGCAGCGGGGGACTAGCGGGGGCCAATGAGCAGTTCTTC. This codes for CASSGGLAGANEQFF.

In nucleotides, the CDR3 is TGTGCCAGCAGTGACGGGGCAGGGGACGAAAAACTGTTTTTT. Encoded protein: CASSDGAGDEKLFF. The rearrangement joins TRBV6-2 or TRBV6-3 to TRBJ1-4; a possible D gene is TRBD1 (6 bases). The length of the CDR3 is 14 residues. V was shortened by 5 bases and J by 8 bases, with 15 bases between the two germline ends. The germline gives CDR1 MNHEY, CDR2 SVGEGT.

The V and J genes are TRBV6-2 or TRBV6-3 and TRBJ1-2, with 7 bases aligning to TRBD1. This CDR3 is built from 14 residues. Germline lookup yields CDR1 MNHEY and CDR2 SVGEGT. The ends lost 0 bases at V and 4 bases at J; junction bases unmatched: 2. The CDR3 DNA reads TGTGCCAGCAGTTACTCGGACAGGCCCTATGGCTACACCTTC. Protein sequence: CASSYSDRPYGYTF.

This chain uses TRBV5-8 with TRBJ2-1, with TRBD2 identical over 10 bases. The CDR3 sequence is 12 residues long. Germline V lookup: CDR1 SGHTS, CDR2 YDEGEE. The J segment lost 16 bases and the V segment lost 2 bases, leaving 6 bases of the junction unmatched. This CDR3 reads CASSFRLAGGFF. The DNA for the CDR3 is TGTGCCAGCAGCTTTCGATTAGCGGGAGGATTCTTC.

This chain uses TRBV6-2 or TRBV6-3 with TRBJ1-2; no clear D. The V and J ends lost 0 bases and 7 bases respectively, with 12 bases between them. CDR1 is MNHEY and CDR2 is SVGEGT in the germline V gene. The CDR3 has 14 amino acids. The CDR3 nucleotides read TGTGCCAGCAGTTACTCCCCGGGAGAGGTTGGCTACACCTTC. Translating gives CASSYSPGEVGYTF.

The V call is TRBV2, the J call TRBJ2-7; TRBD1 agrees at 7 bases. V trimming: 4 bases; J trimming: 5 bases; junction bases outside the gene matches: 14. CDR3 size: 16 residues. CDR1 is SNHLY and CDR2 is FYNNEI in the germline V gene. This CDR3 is CASSGRQGRIRDEQYF. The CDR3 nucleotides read TGTGCCAGCAGTGGACGACAGGGAAGGATAAGGGACGAGCAGTACTTC.